A single sample gave rise to the 14 T cell receptor beta chains below, sequenced in a study of T cell clonality in common variable immunodeficiency. Study results and caveats: Fewer deletions and N-nucleotide insertions were reportedly seen in common variable immunodeficiency TCR beta sequences.

The protocol was immunoSEQ multiplex PCR, while the TCRdb copy is restricted to in-frame clones and leaves out a portion. The repertoire has some 22,000 clones, none seen only once; the ten largest take around 9%. Their target antigens are unknown. Sequencing input: peripheral blood mononuclear cells. The receptor set was obtained from a human donor with common variable immunodeficiency.

The CDR3 spells CASSLNRETQYF. The CDR3 DNA, read in part, is TGTGCCAGCAGCTTAAACAGAGAGACC. V and J are TRBV7-2 and TRBJ2-5; D unclear. The CDR3 end falls 3 residues outside the read, so it is completed with the germline J gene. From germline, CDR1 is SGHTA and CDR2 FQGNSA. The CDR3 spans 12 residues. Trimming stripped 2 bases from V and 4 bases from J, with 5 bases between.

With regard to this clone: The CDR3 is cut off 3 residues early in the read; its end comes from the germline J gene. The chain recombines TRBV18 with TRBJ2-7; 7 bases map to TRBD1. CDR1 is KGHSH and CDR2 is LQKENI in the germline V gene. This CDR3 is built from 13 residues. J was trimmed by 3 bases and V by 10 bases; bases with no gene match: 9. CDR3 DNA (partial): TGTGCCACGTCTCCCAGGACAGGCTACGAG. This sequence encodes CATSPRTGYE. The full CDR3 protein reads CATSPRTGYEQYF.

This clone was seen a few times. The sequenced fragment ends 3 residues before the CDR3 boundary, so the rest is inferred from the germline J gene. This chain connects TRBV7-2 to TRBJ2-7, with D maybe TRBD1 (5 bases). The germline V gene has CDR1 SGHTA and CDR2 FQGNSA. Trimming took 5 bases from V and 0 from J, leaving 14 bases between them. The CDR3 is 15 amino acids. Incomplete CDR3 DNA: TGTGCCAGCAGCCCCCAGGGCCTCAGCTCCTACGAG. Its translation is CASSPQGLSSYE. The CDR3 reads in full as CASSPQGLSSYEQYF. Complete variable domain (other parts from reference TRBV7-2 and TRBJ2-7): GAGVSQSPSNKVTEKGKDVELRCDPISGHTALYWYRQSLGQGLEFLIYFQGNSAPDKSGLPSDRFSAERTGGSVSTLTIQRTQQEDSAVYLCASSPQGLSSYEQYFGPGTRLTVT.

On this clone: The read terminates 3 residues ahead of where the CDR3 ends, so the germline J gene completes it. The rearrangement links TRBV11-2 to TRBJ2-7, with 8 bases fitting TRBD1. The J segment lost 3 bases and the V segment lost 5 bases, leaving 9 bases of the junction unmatched. The length of the CDR3 is 15 residues. Per germline, CDR1 SGHAT and CDR2 FQNNGV. CDR3 sequence reads: CASSPTRTGSYEQYF. CDR3 DNA, as far as it was read: TGTGCCAGCAGCCCTACCAGGACAGGGAGCTACGAG.

This clone was observed at least ten times. The CDR3 sequence: CASSPKTGLVGELFF. Incomplete CDR3 DNA: TGTGCCAGCTCACCAAAAACAGGGCTGGTCGGGGAG. This rearrangement joins TRBV18 to TRBJ2-2, with D possibly TRBD1 on 6 matching bases. The read ends 3 residues early relative to the CDR3; the germline J gene fills the gap. Germline V gene sequence: CDR1 KGHSH, CDR2 LQKENI. Trimming pared 2 bases from V and 7 bases from J, leaving 14 bases between. There are 15 residues in the CDR3.

This clone appeared a few times. The missing CDR3 end, 3 residues past where the read stops, is filled in from the germline J gene. V is TRBV19 and J is TRBJ2-3; a possible D gene is TRBD2 (6 bases). From germline, CDR1 is LNHDA and CDR2 SQIVND (reference sequence). This CDR3 comprises 16 residues. V was pared by 5 bases and J by 2 bases, with 17 bases between. The part of the CDR3 DNA that was read is TGTGCCAGTAGTCCATTTCCGGGGGAACCCACAGATACG. Its protein product is CASSPFPGEPTDT. Given in full, the CDR3 is CASSPFPGEPTDTQYF.

Ten or more counts support this clone. The read halts 3 residues ahead of the CDR3 end, with the missing end drawn from the germline J gene. The chain links TRBV18 to TRBJ2-7, with 9 bases fitting TRBD1. Germline V gives CDR1 KGHSH, CDR2 LQKENI. The CDR3 loop spans 14 amino acids. The ends lost 5 bases at V and 6 bases at J; junction bases unmatched: 8. The CDR3: CASSATGGGSEQYF. The CDR3 bases that were read are TGTGCCAGCTCAGCGACAGGGGGTGGGAGCGAG. Supplemented by reference TRBV18 and TRBJ2-7, the full variable domain reads NAGVMQNPRHLVRRRGQEARLRCSPMKGHSHVYWYRQLPEEGLKFMVYLQKENIIDESGMPKERFSAEFPKEGPSILRIQQVVRGDSAAYFCASSATGGGSEQYFGPGTRLTVT.

Comments on this clone: The sequence runs out 3 residues before the end of the CDR3; the remainder is reconstructed from the germline J gene. This chain uses TRBV13 with TRBJ2-2, with 10 bases fitting TRBD1. This CDR3 has 16 residues. The germline V gene encodes CDR1 PRHDT and CDR2 FYEKMQ (reference sequence). Losses at the gene ends were 5 bases for V and 4 bases for J; bases not matched to a gene: 7. The part of the CDR3 DNA that was read is TGTGCCAGCAGCCTCGGACAGGGGGATACCACCGGGGAG. Residues: CASSLGQGDTTGE. The full CDR3 sequence reads CASSLGQGDTTGELFF.

Many counts were recorded for this clone. Read data end 3 residues before the CDR3 end; the end is taken from the germline J gene. The chain uses TRBV5-6 and TRBJ1-5; TRBD1 agrees at 9 bases. V shed 4 bases and J 5 bases; nucleotides not matched to a gene: 7. This CDR3 spans 15 amino acids. Germline V lookup: CDR1 SGHDT, CDR2 YYEEEE. The covered CDR3 bases are TGTGCCAGCAGCCTCGGACAGGGGAGTCATCAGCCC. It encodes CASSLGQGSHQP. In full, the CDR3 reads CASSLGQGSHQPQHF.

This clone was detected ten times or more. Coverage ceases 3 residues before the CDR3 finishes, and the germline J gene fills in the end. The J gene is TRBJ2-1, the V gene TRBV6-2 or TRBV6-3, with TRBD2 matching 9 bases. Germline values: CDR1 MNHEY, CDR2 SVGEGT. Unmatched junction bases numbered 5, after V lost 2 bases and J lost 9 bases. This CDR3 has 14 amino acids. CDR3 protein: CASSYGGGAGEQFF. CDR3 DNA (partial): TGTGCCAGCAGTTACGGCGGGGGGGCCGGTGAG.

A note on this clone: The read gets to within 3 residues of the CDR3 end, and the germline J gene fills in the rest. The V gene is TRBV2, the J gene TRBJ1-2; D not resolved. Germline V lookup: CDR1 SNHLY, CDR2 FYNNEI. Trimming shortened V by 7 bases and J by 0 bases, and 9 bases separated the two germline ends. This CDR3 is 13 amino acids long. CDR3 loop: CASKGHTNYGYTF. The sequenced CDR3 bases are TGTGCCAGCAAGGGTCACACTAACTATGGC.

CDR3 region: CASSRNQGTEAFF. The DNA read from the CDR3 is TGTGCCAGCAGTCGTAACCAGGGCACTGAA. The V call is TRBV7-2, the J call TRBJ1-1; D might be TRBD1 (5 bases). The read stops 3 residues short of the end of the CDR3; the missing end is completed from the germline J gene. Germline CDR1 reads SGHTA; CDR2 reads FQGNSA. V was pared by 6 bases and J by 4 bases, with 12 bases between. The CDR3 has 13 residues.

For this clone: The read gets to within 3 residues of the CDR3 end, and the germline J gene fills in the rest. The chain couples TRBV2 to TRBJ2-1, with 9 bases matching TRBD2. Germline trimming cut 7 bases from V and 9 bases from J; bases unmatched to any gene: 10. Germline V gene lookup returns CDR1 SNHLY and CDR2 FYNNEI. CDR3 length: 14 amino acids. The sequenced part of the CDR3 DNA is TGTGCCAGCAAGGGTCGGCTAGCGGGACTTGAG. Its protein is CASKGRLAGLE. Given in full, the CDR3 is CASKGRLAGLEQFF.

Regarding this clone: Read data end 3 residues before the CDR3 end; the end is taken from the germline J gene. The rearrangement links TRBV19 to TRBJ2-1; 7 bases line up with TRBD1. With V trimmed by 6 bases and J by 9 bases, 8 bases remained unmatched. This CDR3 is built from 13 residues. Germline-derived CDR1 and CDR2 are LNHDA and SQIVND (reference sequence). The sequenced CDR3 bases are TGTGCCAGTAGGGGGACAGATCGCCTTGAG. It codes for CASRGTDRLE. The entire CDR3 is CASRGTDRLEQFF. The complete variable domain, with remaining parts taken from reference TRBV19 and TRBJ2-1, reads DGGITQSPKYLFRKEGQNVTLSCEQNLNHDAMYWYRQDPGQGLRLIYYSQIVNDFQKGDIAEGYSVSREKKESFPLTVTSAQKNPTAFYLCASRGTDRLEQFFGPGTRLTVL.